The sequence of this T cell receptor (beta chain) was determined in a study of CD8 T cells in Susac syndrome. The RNA, 0.5 to 1 ug, was put through reverse transcription using random hexamers. Each CDR3 protein is one row after TCRdb ran MiXCR on the immunoSEQ multiplex PCR reads. The sample has about 190,000 distinct CDR3 sequences; roughly 92% are singletons. V lost 2 bases, J lost 0 bases, and 8 bases lay in between. Germline CDR1 is SGHTA and CDR2 is FQGNSA. The CDR3 is 15 amino acids. Through negative isolation, CD4+ and CD8+ T cells were obtained, while TEMRA cells were enriched using FACS. This clonotype has more than one count but fewer than ten.

The sequenced sample was CD4+ T cells from PBMCs. V and J are TRBV7-2 and TRBJ1-3, with D perhaps TRBD1 (6 bases). This receptor was obtained from a human donor in good health. CDR3 DNA: TGTGCCAGCAGCTTACAGGGGAGCTCTGGAAACACCATATATTTT. Translated: CASSLQGSSGNTIYF.